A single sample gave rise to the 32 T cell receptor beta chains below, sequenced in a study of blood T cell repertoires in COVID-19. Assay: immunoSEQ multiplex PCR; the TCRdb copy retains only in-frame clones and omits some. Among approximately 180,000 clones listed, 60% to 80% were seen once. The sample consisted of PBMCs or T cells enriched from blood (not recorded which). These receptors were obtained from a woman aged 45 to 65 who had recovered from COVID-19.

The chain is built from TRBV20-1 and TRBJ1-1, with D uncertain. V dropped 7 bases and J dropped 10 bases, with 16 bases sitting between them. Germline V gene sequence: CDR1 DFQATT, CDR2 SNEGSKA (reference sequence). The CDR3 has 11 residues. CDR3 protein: CSVGPPEGAFF. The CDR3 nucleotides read TGCAGTGTAGGGCCTCCCGAGGGAGCTTTCTTT.

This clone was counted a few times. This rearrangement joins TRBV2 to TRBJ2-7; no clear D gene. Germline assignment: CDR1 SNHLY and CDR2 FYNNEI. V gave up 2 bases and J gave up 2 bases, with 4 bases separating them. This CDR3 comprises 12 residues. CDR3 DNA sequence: TGTGCCAGCAGTGAAATCGCCTACGAGCAGTACTTC. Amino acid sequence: CASSEIAYEQYF.

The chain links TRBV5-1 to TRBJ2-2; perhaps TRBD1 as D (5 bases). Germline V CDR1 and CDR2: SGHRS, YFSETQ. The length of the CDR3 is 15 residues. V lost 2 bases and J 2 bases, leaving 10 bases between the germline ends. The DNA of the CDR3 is TGCGCCAGCAGCTTCCAAGGGGTAAACACCGGGGAGCTGTTTTTT. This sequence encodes CASSFQGVNTGELFF.

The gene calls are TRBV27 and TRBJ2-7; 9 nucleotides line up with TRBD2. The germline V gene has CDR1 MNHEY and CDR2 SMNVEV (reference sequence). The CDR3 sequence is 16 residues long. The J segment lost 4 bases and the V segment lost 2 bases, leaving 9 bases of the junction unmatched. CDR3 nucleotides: TGTGCCAGCAGTTTACCCGGAGTAGCGGGAGTGTACGAGCAGTACTTC. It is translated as CASSLPGVAGVYEQYF.

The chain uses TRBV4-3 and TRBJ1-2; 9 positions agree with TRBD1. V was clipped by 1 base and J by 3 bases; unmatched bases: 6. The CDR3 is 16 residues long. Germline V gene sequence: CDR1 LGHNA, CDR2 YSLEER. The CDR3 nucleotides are TGCGCCAGCAGCCAAGTGCTAACAGGGGGCCACTATGGCTACACCTTC. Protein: CASSQVLTGGHYGYTF.

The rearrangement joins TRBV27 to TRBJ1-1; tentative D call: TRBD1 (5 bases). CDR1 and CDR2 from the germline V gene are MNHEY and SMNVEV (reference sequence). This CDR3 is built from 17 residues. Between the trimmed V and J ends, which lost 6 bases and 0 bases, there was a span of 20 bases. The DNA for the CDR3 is TGTGCCAGCAGCTTAAAGGGGTCTCACGGCATGAACACTGAAGCTTTCTTT. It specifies CASSLKGSHGMNTEAFF.

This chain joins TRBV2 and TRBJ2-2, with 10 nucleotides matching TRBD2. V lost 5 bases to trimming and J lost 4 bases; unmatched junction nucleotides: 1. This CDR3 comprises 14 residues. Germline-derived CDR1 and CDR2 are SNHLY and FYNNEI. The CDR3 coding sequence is TGTGCCAGCAGTACTAGCGGGGTCACCGGGGAGCTGTTTTTT. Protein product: CASSTSGVTGELFF.

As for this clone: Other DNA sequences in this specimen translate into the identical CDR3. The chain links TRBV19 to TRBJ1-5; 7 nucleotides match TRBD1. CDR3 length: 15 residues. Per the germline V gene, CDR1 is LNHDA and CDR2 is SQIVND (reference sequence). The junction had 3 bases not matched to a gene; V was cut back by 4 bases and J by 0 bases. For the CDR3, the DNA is TGTGCCAGTAGTACGGACAGGTATAGCAATCAGCCCCAGCATTTT. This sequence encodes CASSTDRYSNQPQHF.

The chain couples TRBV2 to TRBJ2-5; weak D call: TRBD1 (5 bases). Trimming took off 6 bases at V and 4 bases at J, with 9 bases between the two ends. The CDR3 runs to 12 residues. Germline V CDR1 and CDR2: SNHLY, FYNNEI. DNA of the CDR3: TGTGCCAGCAGCTTAGGGGCAGAGACCCAGTACTTC. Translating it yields CASSLGAETQYF. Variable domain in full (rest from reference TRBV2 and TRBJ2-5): EPEVTQTPSHQVTQMGQEVILRCVPISNHLYFYWYRQILGQKVEFLVSFYNNEISEKSEIFDDQFSVERPDGSNFTLKIRSTKLEDSAMYFCASSLGAETQYFGPGTRLLVL.

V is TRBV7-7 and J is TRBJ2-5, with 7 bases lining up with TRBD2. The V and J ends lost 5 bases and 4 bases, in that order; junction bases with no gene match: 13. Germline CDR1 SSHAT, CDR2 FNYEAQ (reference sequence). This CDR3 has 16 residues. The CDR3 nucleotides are TGTGCCAGCAGCCCGGTCGCGGGAGCCGGGATAGAGACCCAGTACTTC. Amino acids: CASSPVAGAGIETQYF. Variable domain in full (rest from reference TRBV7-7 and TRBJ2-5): GAGVSQSPRYKVTKRGQDVTLRCDPISSHATLYWYQQALGQGPEFLTYFNYEAQPDKSGLPSDRFSAERPEGSISTLTIQRTEQRDSAMYRCASSPVAGAGIETQYFGPGTRLLVL.

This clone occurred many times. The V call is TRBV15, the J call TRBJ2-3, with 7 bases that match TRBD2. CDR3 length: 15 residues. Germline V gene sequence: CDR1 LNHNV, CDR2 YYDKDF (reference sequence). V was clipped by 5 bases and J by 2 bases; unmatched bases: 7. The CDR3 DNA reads TGTGCCACCAGCGGTGCTAGCGGAGCCACAGATACGCAGTATTTT. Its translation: CATSGASGATDTQYF.

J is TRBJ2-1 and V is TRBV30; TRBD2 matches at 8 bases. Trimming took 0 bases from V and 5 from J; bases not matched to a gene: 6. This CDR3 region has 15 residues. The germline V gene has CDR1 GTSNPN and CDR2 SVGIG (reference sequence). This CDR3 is CAWSVVAGFDNEQFF. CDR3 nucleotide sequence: TGTGCCTGGAGTGTAGTAGCGGGATTCGACAATGAGCAGTTCTTC.

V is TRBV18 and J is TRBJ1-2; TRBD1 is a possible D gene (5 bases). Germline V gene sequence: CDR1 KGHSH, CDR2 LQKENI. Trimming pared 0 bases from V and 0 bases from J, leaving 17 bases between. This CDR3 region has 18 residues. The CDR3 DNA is TGTGCCAGCTCACCACCCGGCGGGGCCAGGAGATCTAACTATGGCTACACCTTC. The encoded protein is CASSPPGGARRSNYGYTF.

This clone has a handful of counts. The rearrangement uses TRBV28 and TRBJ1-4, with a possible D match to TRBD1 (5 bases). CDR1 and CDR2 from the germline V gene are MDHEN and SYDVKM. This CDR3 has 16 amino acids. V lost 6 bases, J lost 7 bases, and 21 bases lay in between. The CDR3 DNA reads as TGTGCCAGCAGCCTAGGGCTACTGACGGGGGGTGAAAAACTGTTTTTT. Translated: CASSLGLLTGGEKLFF.

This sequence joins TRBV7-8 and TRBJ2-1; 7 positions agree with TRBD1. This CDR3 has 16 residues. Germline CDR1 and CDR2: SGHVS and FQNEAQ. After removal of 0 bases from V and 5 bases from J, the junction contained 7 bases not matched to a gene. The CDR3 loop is CASSLAPGQPNNEQFF. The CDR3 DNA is TGTGCCAGCAGCTTAGCGCCGGGACAGCCAAACAATGAGCAGTTCTTC. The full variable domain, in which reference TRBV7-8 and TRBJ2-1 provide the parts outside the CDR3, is GAGVSQSPRYKVAKRGQDVALRCDPISGHVSLFWYQQALGQGPEFLTYFQNEAQLDKSGLPSDRFFAERPEGSVSTLKIQRTQQEDSAVYLCASSLAPGQPNNEQFFGPGTRLTVL.

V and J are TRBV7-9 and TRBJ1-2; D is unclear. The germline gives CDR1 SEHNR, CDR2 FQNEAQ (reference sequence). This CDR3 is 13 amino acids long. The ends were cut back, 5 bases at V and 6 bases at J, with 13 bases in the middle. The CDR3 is CASSPLSGNGYTF. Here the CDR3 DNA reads TGTGCCAGCAGCCCGCTGTCCGGGAATGGCTACACCTTC.

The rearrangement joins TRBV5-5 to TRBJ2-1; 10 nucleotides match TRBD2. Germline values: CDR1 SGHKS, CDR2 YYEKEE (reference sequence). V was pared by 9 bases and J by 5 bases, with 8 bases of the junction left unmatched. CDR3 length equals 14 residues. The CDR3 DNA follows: TGTGCCACCTCAACTCTAGCGGGGGACAATGAGCAGTTCTTC. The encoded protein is CATSTLAGDNEQFF.

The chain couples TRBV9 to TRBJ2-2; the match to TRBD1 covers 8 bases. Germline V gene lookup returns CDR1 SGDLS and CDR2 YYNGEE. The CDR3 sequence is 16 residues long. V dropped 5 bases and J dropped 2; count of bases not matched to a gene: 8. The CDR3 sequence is CASRRGTGLNTGELFF. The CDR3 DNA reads TGTGCCAGCAGGAGGGGGACAGGACTCAACACCGGGGAGCTGTTTTTT.

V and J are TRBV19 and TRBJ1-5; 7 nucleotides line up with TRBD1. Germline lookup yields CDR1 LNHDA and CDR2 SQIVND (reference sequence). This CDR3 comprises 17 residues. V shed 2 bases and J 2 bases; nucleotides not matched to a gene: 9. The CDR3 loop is CASSINRGGEGNQPQHF. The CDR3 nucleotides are TGTGCCAGTAGTATAAACAGGGGCGGAGAGGGCAATCAGCCCCAGCATTTT.

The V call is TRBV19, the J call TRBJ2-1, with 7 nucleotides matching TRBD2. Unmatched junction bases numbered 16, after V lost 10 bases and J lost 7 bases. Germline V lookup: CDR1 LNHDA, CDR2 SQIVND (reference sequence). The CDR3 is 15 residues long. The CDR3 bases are TGTGCCACTACCGCACGGCGGGAGTCCCGGAATGAGCAGTTCTTC. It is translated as CATTARRESRNEQFF. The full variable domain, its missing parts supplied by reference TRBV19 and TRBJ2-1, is DGGITQSPKYLFRKEGQNVTLSCEQNLNHDAMYWYRQDPGQGLRLIYYSQIVNDFQKGDIAEGYSVSREKKESFPLTVTSAQKNPTAFYLCATTARRESRNEQFFGPGTRLTVL.

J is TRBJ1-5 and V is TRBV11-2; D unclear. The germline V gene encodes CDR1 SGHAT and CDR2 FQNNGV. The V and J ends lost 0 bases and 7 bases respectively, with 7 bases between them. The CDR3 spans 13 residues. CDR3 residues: CASSLDPSQPQHF. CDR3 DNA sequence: TGTGCCAGCAGCTTAGATCCGTCGCAGCCCCAGCATTTT.

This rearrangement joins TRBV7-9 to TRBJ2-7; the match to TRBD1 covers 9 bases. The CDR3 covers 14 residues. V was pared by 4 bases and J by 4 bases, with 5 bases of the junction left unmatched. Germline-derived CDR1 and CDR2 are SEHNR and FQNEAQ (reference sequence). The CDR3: CASSYGQGSYEQYF. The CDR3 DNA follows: TGTGCCAGCAGCTATGGACAGGGGAGTTACGAGCAGTACTTC.

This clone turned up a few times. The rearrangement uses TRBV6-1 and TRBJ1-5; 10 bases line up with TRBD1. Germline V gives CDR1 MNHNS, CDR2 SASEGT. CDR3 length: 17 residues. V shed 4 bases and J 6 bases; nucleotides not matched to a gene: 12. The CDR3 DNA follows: TGTGCCAGCAGTGCCCAACCGGGACAGGGGATCGGTCAGCCCCAGCATTTT. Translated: CASSAQPGQGIGQPQHF.

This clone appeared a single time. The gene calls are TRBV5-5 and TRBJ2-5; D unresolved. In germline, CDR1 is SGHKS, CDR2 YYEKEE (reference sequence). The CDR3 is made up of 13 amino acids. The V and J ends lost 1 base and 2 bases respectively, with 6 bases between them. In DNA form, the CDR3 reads TGTGCCAGCAGCTTGTACGGTCAAGAGACCCAGTACTTC. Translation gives CASSLYGQETQYF.

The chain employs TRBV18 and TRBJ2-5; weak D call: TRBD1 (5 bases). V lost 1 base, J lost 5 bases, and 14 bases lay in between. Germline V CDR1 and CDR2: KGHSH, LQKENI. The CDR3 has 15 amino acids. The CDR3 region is CASSPRQGNGETQYF. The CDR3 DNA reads TGTGCCAGCTCACCACGGCAGGGAAACGGGGAGACCCAGTACTTC.

For the CDR3, the DNA is TGTGCCAGCAGCCAAAAGATCCGGGATAATTCACCCCTCCACTTT. This encodes CASSQKIRDNSPLHF. The chain is built from TRBV14 and TRBJ1-6; unclear D gene. CDR3 length: 15 residues. Trimming shortened V by 2 bases and J by 5 bases, and 10 bases separated the two germline ends. Germline values: CDR1 SGHDN, CDR2 FVKESK.

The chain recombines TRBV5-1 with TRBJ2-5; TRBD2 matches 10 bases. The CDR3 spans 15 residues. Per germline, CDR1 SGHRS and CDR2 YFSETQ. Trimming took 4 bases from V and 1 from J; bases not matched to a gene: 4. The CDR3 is CASSLTSGPQETQYF. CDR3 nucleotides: TGCGCCAGCAGCCTGACTAGCGGGCCCCAAGAGACCCAGTACTTC.

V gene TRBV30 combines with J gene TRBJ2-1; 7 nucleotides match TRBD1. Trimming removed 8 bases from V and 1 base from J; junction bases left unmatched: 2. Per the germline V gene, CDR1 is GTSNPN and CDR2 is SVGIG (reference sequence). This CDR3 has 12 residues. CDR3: CATGQSYNEQFF. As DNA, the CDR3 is TGTGCCACGGGACAGTCCTACAATGAGCAGTTCTTC.

The CDR3 nucleotides are TGTGCCAGCAGCCCGAGAAGCGTCGCAACTAATGAAAAACTGTTTTTT. This encodes CASSPRSVATNEKLFF. The rearrangement links TRBV11-2 to TRBJ1-4; no clear D. V gave up 5 bases and J gave up 0 bases, with 13 bases separating them. CDR1 is SGHAT, CDR2 FQNNGV, per germline. This CDR3 comprises 16 residues. Combining the CDR3 with reference TRBV11-2 and TRBJ1-4 gives the whole variable domain EAGVAQSPRYKIIEKRQSVAFWCNPISGHATLYWYQQILGQGPKLLIQFQNNGVVDDSQLPKDRFSAERLKGVDSTLKIQPAKLEDSAVYLCASSPRSVATNEKLFFGSGTQLSVL.

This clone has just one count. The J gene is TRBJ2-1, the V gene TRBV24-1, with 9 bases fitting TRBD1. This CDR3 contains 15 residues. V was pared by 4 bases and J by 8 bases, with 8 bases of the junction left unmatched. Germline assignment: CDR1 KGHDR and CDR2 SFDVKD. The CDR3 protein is CATSEPGQGRDEQFF. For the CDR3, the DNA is TGTGCCACCAGTGAACCGGGACAGGGTCGGGATGAGCAGTTCTTC.

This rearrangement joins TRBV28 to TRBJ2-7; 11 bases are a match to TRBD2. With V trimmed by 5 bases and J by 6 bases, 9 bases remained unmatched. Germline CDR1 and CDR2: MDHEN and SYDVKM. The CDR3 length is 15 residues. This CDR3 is CASSPPSGRKIEQYF. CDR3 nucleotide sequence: TGTGCCAGCAGTCCTCCTAGCGGGAGGAAAATCGAGCAGTACTTC. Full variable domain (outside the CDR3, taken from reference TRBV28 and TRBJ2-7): DVKVTQSSRYLVKRTGEKVFLECVQDMDHENMFWYRQDPGLGLRLIYFSYDVKMKEKGDIPEGYSVSREKKERFSLILESASTNQTSMYLCASSPPSGRKIEQYFGPGTRLTVT.

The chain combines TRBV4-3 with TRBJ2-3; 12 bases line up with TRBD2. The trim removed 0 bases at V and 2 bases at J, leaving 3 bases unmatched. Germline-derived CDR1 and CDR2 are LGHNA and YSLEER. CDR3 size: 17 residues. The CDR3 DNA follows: TGCGCCAGCAGCCAAGACCTAGCGGGAGGGCCCACAGATACGCAGTATTTT. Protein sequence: CASSQDLAGGPTDTQYF.